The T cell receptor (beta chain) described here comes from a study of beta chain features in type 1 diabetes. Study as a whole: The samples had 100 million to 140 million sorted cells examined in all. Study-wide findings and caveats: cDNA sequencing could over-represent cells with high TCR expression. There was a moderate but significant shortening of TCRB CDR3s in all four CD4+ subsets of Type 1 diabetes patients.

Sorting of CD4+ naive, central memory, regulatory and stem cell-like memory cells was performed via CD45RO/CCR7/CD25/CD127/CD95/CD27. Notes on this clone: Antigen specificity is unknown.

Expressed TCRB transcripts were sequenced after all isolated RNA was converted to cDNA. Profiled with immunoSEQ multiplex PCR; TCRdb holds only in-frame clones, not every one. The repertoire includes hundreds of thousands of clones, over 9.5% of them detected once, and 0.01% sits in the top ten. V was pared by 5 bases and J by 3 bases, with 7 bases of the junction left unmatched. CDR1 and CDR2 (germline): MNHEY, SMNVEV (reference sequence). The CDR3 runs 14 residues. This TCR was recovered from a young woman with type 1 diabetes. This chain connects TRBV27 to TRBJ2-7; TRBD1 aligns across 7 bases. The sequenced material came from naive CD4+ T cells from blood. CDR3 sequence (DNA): TGTGCCAGCAGTCTACGAAGACAGGGCTACGAGCAGTACTTC. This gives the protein CASSLRRQGYEQYF.